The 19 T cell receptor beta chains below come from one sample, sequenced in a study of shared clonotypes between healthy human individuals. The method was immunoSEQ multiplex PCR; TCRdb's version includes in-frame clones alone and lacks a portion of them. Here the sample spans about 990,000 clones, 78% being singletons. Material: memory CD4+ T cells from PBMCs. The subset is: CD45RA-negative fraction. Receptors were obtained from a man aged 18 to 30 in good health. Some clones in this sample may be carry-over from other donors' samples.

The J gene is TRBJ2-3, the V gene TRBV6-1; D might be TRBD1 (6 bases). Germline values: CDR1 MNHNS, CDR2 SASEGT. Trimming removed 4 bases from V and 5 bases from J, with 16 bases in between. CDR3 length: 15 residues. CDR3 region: CASSVANRQVDTQYF. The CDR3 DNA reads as TGTGCCAGCAGTGTAGCAAATCGACAGGTAGATACGCAGTATTTT.

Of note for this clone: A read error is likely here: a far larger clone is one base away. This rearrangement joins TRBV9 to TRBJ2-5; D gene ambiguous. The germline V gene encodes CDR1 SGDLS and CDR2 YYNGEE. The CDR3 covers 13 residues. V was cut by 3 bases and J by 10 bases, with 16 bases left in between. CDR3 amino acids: CASSDRPDGIQYF. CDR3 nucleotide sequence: TGTGCCAGCAGCGACCGGCCTGATGGGATCCAGTACTTC. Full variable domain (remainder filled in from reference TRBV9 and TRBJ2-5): DSGVTQTPKHLITATGQRVTLRCSPRSGDLSVYWYQQSLDQGLQFLIQYYNGEERAKGNILERFSAQQFPDLHSELNLSSLELGDSALYFCASSDRPDGIQYFGPGTRLLVL.

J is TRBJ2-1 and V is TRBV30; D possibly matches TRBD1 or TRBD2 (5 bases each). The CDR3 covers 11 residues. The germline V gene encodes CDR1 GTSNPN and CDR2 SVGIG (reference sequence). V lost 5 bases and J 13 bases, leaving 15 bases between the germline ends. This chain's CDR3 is CAWGGPMRQFF. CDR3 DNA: TGTGCCTGGGGGGGACCGATGCGACAGTTCTTC.

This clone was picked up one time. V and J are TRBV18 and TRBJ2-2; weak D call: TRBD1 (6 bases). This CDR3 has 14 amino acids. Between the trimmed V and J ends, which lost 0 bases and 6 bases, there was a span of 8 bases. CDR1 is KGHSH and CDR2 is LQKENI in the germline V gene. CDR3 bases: TGTGCCAGCTCACCACCCACAGGGTCCGGGGAGCTGTTTTTT. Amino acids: CASSPPTGSGELFF.

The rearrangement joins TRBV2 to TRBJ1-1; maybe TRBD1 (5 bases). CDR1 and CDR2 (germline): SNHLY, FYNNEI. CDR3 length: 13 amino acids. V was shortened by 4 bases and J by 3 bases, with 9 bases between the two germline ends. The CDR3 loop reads CASSVTAYTEAFF. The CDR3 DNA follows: TGTGCCAGCAGTGTGACAGCATACACTGAAGCTTTCTTT. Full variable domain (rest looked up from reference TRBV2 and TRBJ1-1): EPEVTQTPSHQVTQMGQEVILRCVPISNHLYFYWYRQILGQKVEFLVSFYNNEISEKSEIFDDQFSVERPDGSNFTLKIRSTKLEDSAMYFCASSVTAYTEAFFGQGTRLTVV.

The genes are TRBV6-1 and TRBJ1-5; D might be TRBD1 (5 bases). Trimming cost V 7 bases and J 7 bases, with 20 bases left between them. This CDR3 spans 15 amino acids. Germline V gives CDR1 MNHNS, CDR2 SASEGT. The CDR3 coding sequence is TGTGCCAGCACCCGGGGGAGGCAGGGAGGCCAGCCCCAGCATTTT. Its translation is CASTRGRQGGQPQHF.

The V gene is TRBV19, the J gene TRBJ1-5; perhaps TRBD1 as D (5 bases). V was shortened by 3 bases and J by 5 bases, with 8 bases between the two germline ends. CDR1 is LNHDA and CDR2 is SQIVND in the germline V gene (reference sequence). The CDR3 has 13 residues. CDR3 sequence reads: CASSMVGDQPQHF. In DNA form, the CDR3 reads TGTGCCAGTAGTATGGTGGGGGATCAGCCCCAGCATTTT.

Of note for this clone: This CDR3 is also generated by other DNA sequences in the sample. Written as DNA, the CDR3 is TGTGCCAGCAGCCAAGTAGTAGCGGGAGGGCCAGATACGCAGTATTTT. Translation gives CASSQVVAGGPDTQYF. The genes are TRBV4-2 and TRBJ2-3; 11 bases are shared with TRBD2. This CDR3 is 16 amino acids long. The J segment lost 4 bases and the V segment lost 1 base, leaving 4 bases of the junction unmatched. CDR1 and CDR2 (germline): LGHNA, YNFKEQ.

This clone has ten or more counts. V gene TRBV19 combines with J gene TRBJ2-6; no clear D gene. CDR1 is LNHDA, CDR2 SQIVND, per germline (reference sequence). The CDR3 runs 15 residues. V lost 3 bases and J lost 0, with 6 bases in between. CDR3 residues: CASSIGNSGANVLTF. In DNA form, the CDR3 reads TGTGCCAGTAGTATTGGTAACTCTGGGGCCAACGTCCTGACTTTC.

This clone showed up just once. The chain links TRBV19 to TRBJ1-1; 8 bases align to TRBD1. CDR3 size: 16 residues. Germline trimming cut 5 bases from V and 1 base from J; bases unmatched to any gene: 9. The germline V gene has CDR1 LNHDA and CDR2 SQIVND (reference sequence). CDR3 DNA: TGTGCCAGTAGTCAGAATGCCGGGACAGGGAACACTGAAGCTTTCTTT. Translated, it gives CASSQNAGTGNTEAFF.

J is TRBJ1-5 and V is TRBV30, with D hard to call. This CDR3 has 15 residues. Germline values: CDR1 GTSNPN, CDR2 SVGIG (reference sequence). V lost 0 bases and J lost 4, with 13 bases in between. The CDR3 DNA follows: TGTGCCTGGAGTGTTCGCGGATTGGGTAATCAGCCCCAGCATTTT. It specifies CAWSVRGLGNQPQHF.

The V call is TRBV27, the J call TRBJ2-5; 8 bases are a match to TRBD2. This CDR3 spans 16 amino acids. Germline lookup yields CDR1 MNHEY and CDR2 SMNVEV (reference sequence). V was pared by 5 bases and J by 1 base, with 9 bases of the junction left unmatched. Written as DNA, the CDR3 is TGTGCCAGCAGTCCTAGACACCTAGCGGGCCAAGAGACCCAGTACTTC. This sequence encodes CASSPRHLAGQETQYF.

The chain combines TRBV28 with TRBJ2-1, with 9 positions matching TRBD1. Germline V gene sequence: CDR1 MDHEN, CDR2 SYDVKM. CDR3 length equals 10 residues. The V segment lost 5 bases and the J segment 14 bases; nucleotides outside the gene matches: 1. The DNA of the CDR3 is TGTGCCAGCAGTCGGGACAGGGAGTTCTTC. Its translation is CASSRDREFF.

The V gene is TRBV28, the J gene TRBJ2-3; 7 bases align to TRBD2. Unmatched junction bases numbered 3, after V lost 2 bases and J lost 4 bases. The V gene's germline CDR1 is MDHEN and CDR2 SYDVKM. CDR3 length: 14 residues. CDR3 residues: CASSLGGSPDTQYF. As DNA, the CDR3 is TGTGCCAGCAGTTTAGGCGGGAGCCCAGATACGCAGTATTTT.

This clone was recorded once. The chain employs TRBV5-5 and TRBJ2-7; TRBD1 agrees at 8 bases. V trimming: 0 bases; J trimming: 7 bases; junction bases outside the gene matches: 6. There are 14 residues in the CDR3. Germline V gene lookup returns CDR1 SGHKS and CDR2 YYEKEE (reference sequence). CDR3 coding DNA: TGTGCCAGCAGCTTGGACGGACAGGGTGGTGAGCAGTACTTC. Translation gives CASSLDGQGGEQYF.

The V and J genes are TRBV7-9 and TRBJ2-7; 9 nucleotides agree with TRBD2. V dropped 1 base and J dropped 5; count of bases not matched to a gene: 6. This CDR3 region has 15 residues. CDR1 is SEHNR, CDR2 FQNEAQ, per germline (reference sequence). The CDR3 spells CASSLGVAGVDEQYF. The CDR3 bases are TGTGCCAGCAGCTTAGGGGTAGCGGGAGTGGACGAGCAGTACTTC.

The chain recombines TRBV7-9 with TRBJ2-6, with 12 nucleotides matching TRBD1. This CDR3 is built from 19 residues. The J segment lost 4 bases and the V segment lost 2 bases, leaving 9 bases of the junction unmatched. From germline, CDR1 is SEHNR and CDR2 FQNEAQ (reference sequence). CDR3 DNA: TGTGCCAGCAGCTTACAACCGGGACAGGGGGCCCTCGGGGCCAACGTCCTGACTTTC. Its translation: CASSLQPGQGALGANVLTF.

Here the CDR3 reads CASSLEWSQGAGNGYTF. The CDR3 DNA is TGTGCCAGCAGCTTAGAATGGTCGCAGGGGGCGGGGAATGGCTACACCTTC. V and J are TRBV7-9 and TRBJ1-2, with TRBD1 matching over 8 bases. Germline CDR1 reads SEHNR; CDR2 reads FQNEAQ (reference sequence). This CDR3 comprises 17 residues. Trimming removed 1 base from V and 6 bases from J; junction bases left unmatched: 13.

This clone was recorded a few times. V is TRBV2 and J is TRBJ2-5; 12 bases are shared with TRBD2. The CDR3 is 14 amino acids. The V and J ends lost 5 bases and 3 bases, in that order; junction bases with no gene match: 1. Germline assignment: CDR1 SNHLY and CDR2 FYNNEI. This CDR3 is CASSRTSGKETQYF. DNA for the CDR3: TGTGCCAGCAGTCGGACTAGCGGGAAAGAGACCCAGTACTTC.